This is a list of T cell receptor beta chains from one sample in a study of blood T cell repertoires in COVID-19. Libraries were prepared by immunoSEQ multiplex PCR; TCRdb keeps only in-frame clonotypes and omits some of them. The sample holds approximately 150,000 clones, 87% seen once. Sequencing input: peripheral blood. The receptors were gathered from a woman aged 55-75 years with active or convalescent COVID-19. CDR3s include the opening cysteine and the closing phenylalanine or tryptophan. The D gene is left open where the match is weak. For some rows the clone size is stated as once, few or many, or as a class when expanded; others skip it.

>14|TRBV5-1|TRBJ1-1|TRBD1|NA
CASSLEDRVTEAFF
TGCGCCAGCAGCTTGGAGGACAGGGTGACTGAAGCTTTCTTT
>15|TRBV7-9|TRBJ1-6|TRBD1|NA
CASSSGGWGHSPLHF
TGTGCCAGCAGCTCAGGGGGCTGGGGGCATTCACCCCTCCACTTT
>18|TRBV5-6|TRBJ2-6|NA|NA
CASSLVASSSSGANVLTF
TGTGCCAGCAGCTTGGTTGCTAGTTCTAGCTCTGGGGCCAACGTCCTGACTTTC
>15|TRBV4-3|TRBJ2-3|NA|NA
CASSPGVSGSDTQYF
TGCGCCAGCAGCCCCGGTGTTAGCGGCTCAGATACGCAGTATTTT
>16|TRBV19|TRBJ1-5|TRBD1|NA
CASSIVGRGDNQPQHF
TGTGCCAGTAGTATAGTAGGCAGGGGGGACAATCAGCCCCAGCATTTT
>14|TRBV2|TRBJ1-1|TRBD1|NA
CASSAGGGNTEAFF
TGTGCCAGCAGTGCAGGGGGCGGGAACACTGAAGCTTTCTTT
>16|TRBV21-1|TRBJ1-4|NA|NA
CASSKECAREGQKLFF
TGTGCCAGCAGCAAAGAGTGCGCACGGGAGGGTCAAAAACTGTTTTTT
>15|TRBV4-3|TRBJ2-7|TRBD1|NA
CASSQDQGGKDEQYF
TGCGCCAGCAGCCAAGATCAAGGGGGCAAAGACGAGCAGTACTTC
>15|TRBV3-1/TRBV3-2|TRBJ1-2|TRBD1|NA
CASSQGGQGRYGYTF
TGTGCCAGCAGCCAAGGGGGACAGGGGCGCTATGGCTACACCTTC
>17|TRBV28|TRBJ1-3|TRBD1|NA
CASSPRQGRSSGNTIYF
TGTGCCAGCAGTCCCCGACAGGGGAGGTCCTCTGGAAACACCATATATTTT
>13|TRBV3-1/TRBV3-2|TRBJ2-7|NA|NA
CASSPNRGYEQYF
TGTGCCAGCAGCCCGAACCGGGGATACGAGCAGTACTTC
>15|TRBV4-2|TRBJ1-4|NA|NA
CASSQDRRGGEKLFF
TGTGCCAGCAGCCAAGATAGGAGGGGCGGGGAAAAACTGTTTTTT
>15|TRBV6-5|TRBJ2-3|NA|NA
CATRDGTLHKDTQYF
TGTGCCACCAGAGACGGGACTTTGCACAAAGATACGCAGTATTTT
>16|TRBV9|TRBJ1-6|NA|NA
CASREGDNSYNSPLHF
TGTGCCAGCAGAGAAGGAGATAACTCCTATAATTCACCCCTCCACTTT
>16|TRBV7-9|TRBJ1-4|NA|few
CASSLVSGATNEKLFF
TGTGCCAGCAGCTTAGTCAGCGGTGCAACTAATGAAAAACTGTTTTTT
>16|TRBV7-6|TRBJ2-1|TRBD1|NA
CASSQPPGTGTNEQFF
TGTGCCAGCAGCCAGCCCCCAGGGACAGGGACGAATGAGCAGTTCTTC
>15|TRBV4-1|TRBJ2-3|NA|once
CASSLSPAGPDTQYF
TGCGCCAGCAGCCTCTCCCCGGCGGGCCCAGATACGCAGTATTTT
>12|TRBV12-3/TRBV12-4|TRBJ1-4|TRBD1|NA
CATGTGDEKLFF
TGTGCCACCGGGACAGGGGATGAAAAACTGTTTTTT
>15|TRBV13|TRBJ2-1|NA|once
CASSFEGGLNNEQFF
TGTGCCAGCAGCTTTGAGGGGGGGCTTAACAATGAGCAGTTCTTC
>12|TRBV6-5|TRBJ1-6|TRBD1|NA
CASIGQGTPLHF
TGTGCCAGCATAGGACAGGGAACACCCCTCCACTTT
>14|TRBV14|TRBJ1-2|TRBD1|NA
CASSQGDRFYGYTF
TGTGCCAGCAGCCAAGGGGACAGGTTTTATGGCTACACCTTC
>17|TRBV5-1|TRBJ2-2|TRBD2|NA
CASSSPLGLSNTGELFF
TGCGCCAGCAGCTCACCGCTGGGACTATCGAACACCGGGGAGCTGTTTTTT
>14|TRBV6-5|TRBJ1-2|NA|NA
CSNPGAGEEYGYTF
TGTTCAAACCCCGGGGCAGGGGAAGAGTATGGCTACACCTTC
>14|TRBV5-1|TRBJ1-1|TRBD1|NA
CASSAGQVNTEAFF
TGCGCCAGCAGCGCCGGACAGGTGAACACTGAAGCTTTCTTT
>13|TRBV10-3|TRBJ1-4|NA|NA
CAITAGVNEKLFF
TGTGCCATCACCGCAGGCGTTAATGAAAAACTGTTTTTT
>13|TRBV6-5|TRBJ2-5|TRBD1|NA
CATKQGARETQYF
TGTGCCACCAAACAGGGGGCTCGGGAGACCCAGTACTTC
>14|TRBV19|TRBJ1-2|NA|NA
CASSIATGGNGYTF
TGTGCCAGTAGTATCGCTACGGGAGGGAATGGCTACACCTTC
>16|TRBV19|TRBJ2-3|TRBD1|NA
CASSTTGQGSTDTQYF
TGTGCCAGTAGTACGACCGGACAGGGAAGCACAGATACGCAGTATTTT
>18|TRBV3-1/TRBV3-2|TRBJ2-2|TRBD2|NA
CASSQDQAGGRPTGELFF
TGTGCCAGCAGCCAAGATCAGGCGGGGGGGCGTCCCACCGGGGAGCTGTTTTTT
>15|TRBV2|TRBJ2-6|NA|NA
CASSDLTSGANVLTF
TGTGCCAGCAGTGATTTAACATCTGGGGCCAACGTCCTGACTTTC
>15|TRBV5-1|TRBJ2-7|TRBD1|once
CASSLDGTGLYEQYF
TGCGCCAGCAGCTTGGATGGGACAGGACTCTACGAGCAGTACTTC
>16|TRBV3-1/TRBV3-2|TRBJ2-2|NA|NA
CASSLLGGRNTGELFF
TGTGCCAGCAGCCTGCTAGGGGGTAGAAACACCGGGGAGCTGTTTTTT
>16|TRBV18|TRBJ2-5|TRBD2|NA
CASSPRLAGVQETQYF
TGTGCCAGCTCACCACGCCTAGCGGGGGTGCAAGAGACCCAGTACTTC
>14|TRBV2|TRBJ2-1|NA|NA
CASSEALGSGEQFF
TGTGCCAGCAGTGAAGCGCTTGGGAGCGGTGAGCAGTTCTTC
>13|TRBV19|TRBJ1-5|NA|NA
CASSIQDNQPQHF
TGTGCCAGTAGTATACAGGATAATCAGCCCCAGCATTTT
>14|TRBV5-4|TRBJ1-1|NA|NA
CASSLGGMNTEAFF
TGTGCCAGCAGCTTGGGGGGCATGAACACTGAAGCTTTCTTT
>13|TRBV29-1|TRBJ2-1|TRBD1|NA
CSVQRTGGLEQFF
TGCAGCGTTCAGAGGACAGGGGGTTTGGAGCAGTTCTTC
>14|TRBV6-6|TRBJ1-5|TRBD1|NA
CASSLNGQEQPQHF
TGTGCCAGCAGTCTGAACGGACAGGAACAGCCCCAGCATTTT
>15|TRBV2|TRBJ2-2|TRBD2|NA
CASRKTSQNTGELFF
TGTGCCAGCAGAAAGACTAGCCAGAACACCGGGGAGCTGTTTTTT
>13|TRBV10-3|TRBJ1-1|TRBD1|NA
CAISDRVGTEAFF
TGTGCCATCAGCGACAGGGTAGGCACTGAAGCTTTCTTT
>11|TRBV5-6|TRBJ2-7|NA|NA
CASSLAGKQYF
TGTGCCAGCAGTTTGGCAGGGAAGCAGTACTTC
>14|TRBV30|TRBJ1-4|TRBD1|many
CAWSARGPGEKLFF
TGTGCCTGGAGTGCCAGGGGGCCCGGTGAAAAACTGTTTTTT
>13|TRBV7-2|TRBJ1-6|NA|NA
CASSFGVNSPLHF
TGTGCCAGCAGCTTCGGGGTTAATTCACCCCTCCACTTT
>15|TRBV10-2|TRBJ1-2|NA|NA
CASSGAGTGDYGYTF
TGCGCCAGCAGTGGTGCAGGGACTGGCGACTATGGCTACACCTTC
>13|TRBV9|TRBJ1-1|TRBD1|NA
CASSEQGDTEAFF
TGTGCCAGCAGCGAACAGGGGGACACTGAAGCTTTCTTT